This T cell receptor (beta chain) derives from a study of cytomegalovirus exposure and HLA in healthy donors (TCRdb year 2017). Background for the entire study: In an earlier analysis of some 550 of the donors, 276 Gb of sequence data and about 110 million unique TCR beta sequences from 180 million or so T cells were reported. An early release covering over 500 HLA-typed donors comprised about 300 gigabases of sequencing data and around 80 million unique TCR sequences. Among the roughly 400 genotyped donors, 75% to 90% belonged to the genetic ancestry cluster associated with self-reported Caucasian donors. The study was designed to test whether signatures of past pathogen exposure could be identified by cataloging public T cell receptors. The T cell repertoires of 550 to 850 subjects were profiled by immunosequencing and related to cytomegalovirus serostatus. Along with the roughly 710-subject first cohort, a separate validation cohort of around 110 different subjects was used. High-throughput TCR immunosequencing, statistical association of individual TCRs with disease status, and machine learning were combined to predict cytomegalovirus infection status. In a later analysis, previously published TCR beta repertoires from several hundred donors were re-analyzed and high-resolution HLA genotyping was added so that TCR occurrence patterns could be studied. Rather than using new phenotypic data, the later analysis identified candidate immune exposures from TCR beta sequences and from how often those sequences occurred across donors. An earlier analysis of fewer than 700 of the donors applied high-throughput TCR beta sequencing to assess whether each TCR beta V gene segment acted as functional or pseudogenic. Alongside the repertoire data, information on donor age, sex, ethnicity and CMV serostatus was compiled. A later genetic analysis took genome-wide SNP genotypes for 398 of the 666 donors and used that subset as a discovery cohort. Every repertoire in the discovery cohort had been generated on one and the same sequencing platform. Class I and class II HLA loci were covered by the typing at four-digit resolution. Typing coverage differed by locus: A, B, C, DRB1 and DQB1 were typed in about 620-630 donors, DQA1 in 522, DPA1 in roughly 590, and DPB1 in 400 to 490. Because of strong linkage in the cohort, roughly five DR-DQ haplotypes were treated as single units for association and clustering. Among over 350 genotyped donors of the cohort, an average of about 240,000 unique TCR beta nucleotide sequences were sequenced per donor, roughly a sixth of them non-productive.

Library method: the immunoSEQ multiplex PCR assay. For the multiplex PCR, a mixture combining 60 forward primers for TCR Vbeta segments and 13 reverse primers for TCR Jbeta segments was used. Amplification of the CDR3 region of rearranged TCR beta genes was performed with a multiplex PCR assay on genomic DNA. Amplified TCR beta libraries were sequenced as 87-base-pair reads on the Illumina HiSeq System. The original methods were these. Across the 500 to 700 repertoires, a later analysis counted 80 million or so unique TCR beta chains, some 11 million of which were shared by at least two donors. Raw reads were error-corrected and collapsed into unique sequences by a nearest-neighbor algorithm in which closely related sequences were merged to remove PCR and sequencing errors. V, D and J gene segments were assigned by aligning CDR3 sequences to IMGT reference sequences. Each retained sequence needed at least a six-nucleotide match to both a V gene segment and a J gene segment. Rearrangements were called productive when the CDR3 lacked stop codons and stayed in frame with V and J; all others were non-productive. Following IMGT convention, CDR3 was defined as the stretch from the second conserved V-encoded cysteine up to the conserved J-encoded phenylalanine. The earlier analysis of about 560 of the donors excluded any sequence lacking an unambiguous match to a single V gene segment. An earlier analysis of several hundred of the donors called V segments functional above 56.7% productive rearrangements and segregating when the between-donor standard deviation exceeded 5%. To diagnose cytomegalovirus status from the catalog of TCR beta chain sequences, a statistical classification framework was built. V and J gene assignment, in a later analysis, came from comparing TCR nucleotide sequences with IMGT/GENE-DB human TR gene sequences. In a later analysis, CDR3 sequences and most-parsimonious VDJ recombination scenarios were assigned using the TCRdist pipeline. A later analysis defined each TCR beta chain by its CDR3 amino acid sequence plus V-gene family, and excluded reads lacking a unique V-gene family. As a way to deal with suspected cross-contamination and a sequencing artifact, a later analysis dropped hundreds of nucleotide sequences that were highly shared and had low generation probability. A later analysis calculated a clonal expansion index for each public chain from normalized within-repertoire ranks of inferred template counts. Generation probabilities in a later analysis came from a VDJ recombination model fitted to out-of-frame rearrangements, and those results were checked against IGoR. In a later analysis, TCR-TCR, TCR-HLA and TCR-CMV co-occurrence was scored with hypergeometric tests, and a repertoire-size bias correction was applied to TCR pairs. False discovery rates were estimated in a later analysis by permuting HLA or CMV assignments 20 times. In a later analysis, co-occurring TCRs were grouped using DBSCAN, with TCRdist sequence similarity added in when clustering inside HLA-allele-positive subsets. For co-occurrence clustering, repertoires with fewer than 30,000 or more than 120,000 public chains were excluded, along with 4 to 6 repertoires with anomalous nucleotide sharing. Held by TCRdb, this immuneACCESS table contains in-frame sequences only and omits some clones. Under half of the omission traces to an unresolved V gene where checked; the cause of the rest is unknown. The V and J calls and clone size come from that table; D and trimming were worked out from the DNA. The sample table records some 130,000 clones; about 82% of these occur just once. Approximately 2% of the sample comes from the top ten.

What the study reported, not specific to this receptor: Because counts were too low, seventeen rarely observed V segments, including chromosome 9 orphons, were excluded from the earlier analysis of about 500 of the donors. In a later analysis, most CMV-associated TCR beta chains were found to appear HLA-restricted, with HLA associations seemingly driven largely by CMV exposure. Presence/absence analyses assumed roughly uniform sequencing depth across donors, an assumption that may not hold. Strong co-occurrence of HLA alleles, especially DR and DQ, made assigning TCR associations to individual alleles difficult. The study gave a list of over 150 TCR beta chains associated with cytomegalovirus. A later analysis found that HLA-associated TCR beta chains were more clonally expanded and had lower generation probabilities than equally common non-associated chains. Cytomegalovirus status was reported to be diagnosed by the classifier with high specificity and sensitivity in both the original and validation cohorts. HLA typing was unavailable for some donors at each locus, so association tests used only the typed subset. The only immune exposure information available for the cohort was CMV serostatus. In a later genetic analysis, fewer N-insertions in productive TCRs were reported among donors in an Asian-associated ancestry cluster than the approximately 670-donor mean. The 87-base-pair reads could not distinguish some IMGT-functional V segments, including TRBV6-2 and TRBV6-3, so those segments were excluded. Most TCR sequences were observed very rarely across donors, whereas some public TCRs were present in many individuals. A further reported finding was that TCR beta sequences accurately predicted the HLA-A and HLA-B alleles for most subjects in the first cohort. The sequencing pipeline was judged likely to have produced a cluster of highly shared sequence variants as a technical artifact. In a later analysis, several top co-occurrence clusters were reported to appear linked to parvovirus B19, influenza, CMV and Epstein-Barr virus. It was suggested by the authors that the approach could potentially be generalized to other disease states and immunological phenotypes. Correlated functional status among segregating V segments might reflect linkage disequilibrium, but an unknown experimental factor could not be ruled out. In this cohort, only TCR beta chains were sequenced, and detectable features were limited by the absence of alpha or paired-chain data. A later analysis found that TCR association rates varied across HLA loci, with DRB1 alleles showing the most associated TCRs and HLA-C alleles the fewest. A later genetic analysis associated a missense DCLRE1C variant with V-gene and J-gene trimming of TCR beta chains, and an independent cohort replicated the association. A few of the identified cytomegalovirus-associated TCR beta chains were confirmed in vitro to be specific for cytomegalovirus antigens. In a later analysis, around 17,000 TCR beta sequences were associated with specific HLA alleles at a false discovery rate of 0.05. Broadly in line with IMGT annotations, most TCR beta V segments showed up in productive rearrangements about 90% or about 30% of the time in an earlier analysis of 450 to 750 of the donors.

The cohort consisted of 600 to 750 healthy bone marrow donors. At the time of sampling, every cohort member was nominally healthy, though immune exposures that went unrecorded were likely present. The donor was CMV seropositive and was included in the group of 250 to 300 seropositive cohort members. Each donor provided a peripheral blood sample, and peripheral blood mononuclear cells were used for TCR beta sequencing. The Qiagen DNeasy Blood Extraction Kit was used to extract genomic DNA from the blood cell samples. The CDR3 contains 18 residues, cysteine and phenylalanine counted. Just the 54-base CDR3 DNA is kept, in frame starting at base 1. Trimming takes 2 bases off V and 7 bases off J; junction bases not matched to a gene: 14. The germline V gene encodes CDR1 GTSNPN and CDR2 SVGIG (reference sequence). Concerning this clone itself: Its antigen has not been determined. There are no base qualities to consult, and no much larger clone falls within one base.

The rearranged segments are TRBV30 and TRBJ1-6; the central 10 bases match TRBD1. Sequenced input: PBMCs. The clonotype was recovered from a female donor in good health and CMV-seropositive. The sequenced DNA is TGTGCCTGGAGTAGCCCGGACAGGGGGTTTGGGTTAAATTCACCCCTCCACTTT. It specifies CAWSSPDRGFGLNSPLHF.